A selection of T cell receptor beta chains follows, all from one sample in a study of T cells of healthy individuals. One entry per CDR3 protein, called by TCRdb with MiXCR from the 5' RACE reads. Of about 100,000 distinct CDR3 sequences listed, roughly 18% are singletons. The receptors were gathered from a human donor in good health. CDR3s include the opening cysteine and the closing phenylalanine or tryptophan. D genes are given only for firm matches. The size of a clone is reported for some rows only, either as once, few or many, or as a class for expanded clones.

clone_size,j_call,v_call,d_call,cdr3_nt,cdr3_aa
once,TRBJ1-2,TRBV27,TRBD1,TGTGCCAGCAGTTTAAGGGGGCAGGGAGGCTACACCTTC,CASSLRGQGGYTF
NA,TRBJ2-7,TRBV9,NA,TGTGCCAGCAGCGTAGCCACAGGACCCGACTACGAGCAGTACTTC,CASSVATGPDYEQYF
NA,TRBJ2-6,TRBV12-3/TRBV12-4,NA,TGTGCCAGCAGTTTATGGGGGACAGGGGCCAACGTCCTGACTTTC,CASSLWGTGANVLTF
few,TRBJ1-2,TRBV10-3,NA,TGTGCCATCGGTCGGGATGGCTACACCTTC,CAIGRDGYTF
many,TRBJ1-1,TRBV2,NA,TGTGCCAGCAACAGAGTGGCCACTGAAGCTTTCTTT,CASNRVATEAFF
NA,TRBJ2-3,TRBV28,TRBD2,TGTGCCAGCAGTGCGGGAGTTAGCACAGATACGCAGTATTTT,CASSAGVSTDTQYF
few,TRBJ2-7,TRBV10-3,TRBD2,TGTGCCATCAGTGAAGGGACTAGCAGTTACGAGCAGTACTTC,CAISEGTSSYEQYF
many,TRBJ1-5,TRBV2,TRBD1,TGTGCCAGCAGTGAGGGACAGGGCGAGCAGCCCCAGCATTTT,CASSEGQGEQPQHF
many,TRBJ2-7,TRBV4-1,NA,TGCGCCAGCAGTACCGGGGGACGGATCTCCGAGCAGTACTTC,CASSTGGRISEQYF
NA,TRBJ2-5,TRBV15,NA,TGTGCCACCAGCAGGGCTTCCGGGACGGGGGTTGAGACCCAGTACTTC,CATSRASGTGVETQYF
many,TRBJ2-1,TRBV7-4,NA,TGTGCCAGCAGCTCATACTTGGATGAGCAGTTCTTC,CASSSYLDEQFF
NA,TRBJ1-3,TRBV12-3/TRBV12-4,NA,TGCGCCAGCAGTCCGAACCGGGCCTCCTTACTTCGAAACACCATATATTTT,CASSPNRASLLRNTIYF
few,TRBJ1-5,TRBV15,NA,TGTGCCACCAGCAGAGTACAGGTAGGACAGCCCCAGCATTTT,CATSRVQVGQPQHF
NA,TRBJ1-4,TRBV28,NA,TGTGCCAGCAGGGGGGGGGGTGAGGCTGAAAAACTGTTTTTT,CASRGGGEAEKLFF
many,TRBJ1-4,TRBV24-1,NA,TGTGCCACCAGTCCAAATGGGGAAAAACTGTTTTTT,CATSPNGEKLFF
many,TRBJ1-5,TRBV5-5,NA,TGTGCCAGCAGCTTGTGGGCCGATAGCAATCAGCCCCAGCATTTT,CASSLWADSNQPQHF
few,TRBJ2-5,TRBV20-1,TRBD2,TGCAGTGCTACTACGACTAGCGGGCTTGCGGGCGAGACCCAGTACTTC,CSATTTSGLAGETQYF
once,TRBJ1-4,TRBV7-9,NA,TGTGCCAGCAGCCCCCTGGTGGGGGAGGGTGAAAAACTGTTTTTT,CASSPLVGEGEKLFF
few,TRBJ1-5,TRBV3-1,NA,TGTGCCAGCGCCCGGCTCTGGACCCAGCATTTT,CASARLWTQHF
NA,TRBJ1-2,TRBV6-5,TRBD1,TGTGCCAGCAGTTGGGACAGGGTGGACTATGGCTACACCTTC,CASSWDRVDYGYTF
few,TRBJ2-7,TRBV28,NA,TGTGCCAGCAGTTTACAGTCCTACGAGCAGTACTTC,CASSLQSYEQYF
few,TRBJ2-1,TRBV7-2,NA,TGTGCCAGCAGCTCCAGAGGAGCGGACAATGAGCAGTTCTTC,CASSSRGADNEQFF
many,TRBJ2-3,TRBV7-2,TRBD1,TGTGCCAGCAGCTTAAGGGACAGGGGTTCGGCAGATACGCAGTATTTT,CASSLRDRGSADTQYF
many,TRBJ2-3,TRBV5-1,TRBD2,TGCGCCACGACTAGCGGGACCACAGATACGCAGTATTTT,CATTSGTTDTQYF